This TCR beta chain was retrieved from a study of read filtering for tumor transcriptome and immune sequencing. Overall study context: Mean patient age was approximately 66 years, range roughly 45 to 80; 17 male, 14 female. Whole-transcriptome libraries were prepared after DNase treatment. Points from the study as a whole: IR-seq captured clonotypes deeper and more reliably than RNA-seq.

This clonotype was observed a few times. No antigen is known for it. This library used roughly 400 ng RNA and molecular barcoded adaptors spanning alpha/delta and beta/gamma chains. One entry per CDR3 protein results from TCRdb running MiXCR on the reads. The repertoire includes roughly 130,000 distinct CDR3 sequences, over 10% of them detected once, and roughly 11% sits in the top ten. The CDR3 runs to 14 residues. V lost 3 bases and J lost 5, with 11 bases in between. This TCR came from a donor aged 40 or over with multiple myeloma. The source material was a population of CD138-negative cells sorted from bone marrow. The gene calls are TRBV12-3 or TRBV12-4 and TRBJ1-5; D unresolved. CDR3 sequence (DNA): TGTGCCAGCAGTTTCTCGACAAAGGATCAGCCCCAGCATTTT. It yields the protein CASSFSTKDQPQHF.